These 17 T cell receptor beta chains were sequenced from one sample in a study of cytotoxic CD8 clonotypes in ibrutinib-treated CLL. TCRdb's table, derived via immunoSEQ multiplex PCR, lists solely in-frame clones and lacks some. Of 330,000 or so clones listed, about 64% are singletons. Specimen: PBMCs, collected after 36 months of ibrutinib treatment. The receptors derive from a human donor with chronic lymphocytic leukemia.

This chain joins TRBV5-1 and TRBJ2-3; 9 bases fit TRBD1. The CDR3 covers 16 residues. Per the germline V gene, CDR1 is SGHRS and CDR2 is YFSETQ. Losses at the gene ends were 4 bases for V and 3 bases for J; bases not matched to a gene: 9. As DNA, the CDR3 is TGCGCCAGCAGCAACCCCGGGGACAGGGCTACAGATACGCAGTATTTT. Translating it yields CASSNPGDRATDTQYF.

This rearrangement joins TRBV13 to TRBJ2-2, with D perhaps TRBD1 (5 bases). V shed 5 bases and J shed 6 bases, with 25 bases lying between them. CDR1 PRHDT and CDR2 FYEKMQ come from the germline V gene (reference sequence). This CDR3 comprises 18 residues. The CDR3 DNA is TGTGCCAGCAGCCCACCGTTAGGCGAAGGGGTCCCACCCGGGGAGCTGTTTTTT. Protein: CASSPPLGEGVPPGELFF.

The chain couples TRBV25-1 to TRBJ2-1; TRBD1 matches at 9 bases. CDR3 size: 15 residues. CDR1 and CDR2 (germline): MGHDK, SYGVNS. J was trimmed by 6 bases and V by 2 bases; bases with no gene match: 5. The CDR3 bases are TGTGCCAGCAGTGAAAGCAGGACAGGGGTCAATGAGCAGTTCTTC. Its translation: CASSESRTGVNEQFF.

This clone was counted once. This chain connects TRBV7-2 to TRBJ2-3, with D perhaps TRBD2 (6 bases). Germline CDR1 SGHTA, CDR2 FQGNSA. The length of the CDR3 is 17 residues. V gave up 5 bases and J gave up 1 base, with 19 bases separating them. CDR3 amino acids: CASSIRTSLAGTDTQYF. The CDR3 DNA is TGTGCCAGCAGCATCAGGACCTCCTTAGCGGGCACAGATACGCAGTATTTT.

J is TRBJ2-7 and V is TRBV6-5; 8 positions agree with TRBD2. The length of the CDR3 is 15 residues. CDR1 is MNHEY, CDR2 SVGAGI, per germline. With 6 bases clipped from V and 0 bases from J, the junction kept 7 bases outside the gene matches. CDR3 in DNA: TGTGCCAGCAGGCGCGCCGGGACTAGCTCCTACGAGCAGTACTTC. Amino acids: CASRRAGTSSYEQYF.

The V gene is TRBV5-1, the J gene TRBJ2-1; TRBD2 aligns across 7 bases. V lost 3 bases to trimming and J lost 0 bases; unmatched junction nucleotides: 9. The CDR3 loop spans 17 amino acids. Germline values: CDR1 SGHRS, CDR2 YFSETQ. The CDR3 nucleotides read TGCGCCAGCAGCTACAAAAAGCGGGGCAGCTCCTACAATGAGCAGTTCTTC. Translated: CASSYKKRGSSYNEQFF.

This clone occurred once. The CDR3 spells CASTVGGGNYNEQFF. The DNA for the CDR3 is TGTGCCAGCACCGTGGGGGGCGGGAACTACAATGAGCAGTTCTTC. V usage is TRBV28 and J usage is TRBJ2-1; D could derive from TRBD1 or TRBD2 (6 bases each). The CDR3 length is 15 residues. Trimming left V 7 bases short and J 3 bases short, with 16 bases between. In germline, CDR1 is MDHEN, CDR2 SYDVKM.

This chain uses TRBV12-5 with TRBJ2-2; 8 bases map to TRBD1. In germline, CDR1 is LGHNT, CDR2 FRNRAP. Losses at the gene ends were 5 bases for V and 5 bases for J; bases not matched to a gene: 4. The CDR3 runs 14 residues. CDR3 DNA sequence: TGTGCTAGTGGTCAGGACAGGGATACCGGGGAGCTGTTTTTT. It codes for CASGQDRDTGELFF.

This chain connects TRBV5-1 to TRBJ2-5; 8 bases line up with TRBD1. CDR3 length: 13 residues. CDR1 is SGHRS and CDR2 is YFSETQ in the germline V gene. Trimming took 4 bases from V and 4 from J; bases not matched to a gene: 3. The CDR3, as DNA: TGCGCCAGCAGCCTGACAGGGGTAGAGACCCAGTACTTC. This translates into CASSLTGVETQYF.

The CDR3 here is CASSPTVYGYTF. CDR3 nucleotide sequence: TGTGCCAGCAGTCCAACAGTCTATGGCTACACCTTC. The V and J genes are TRBV6-6 and TRBJ1-2; no definite D call. V was cut by 5 bases and J by 4 bases, with 8 bases left in between. Germline loops: CDR1 MNHNY, CDR2 SVGAGI (reference sequence). This CDR3 is built from 12 residues.

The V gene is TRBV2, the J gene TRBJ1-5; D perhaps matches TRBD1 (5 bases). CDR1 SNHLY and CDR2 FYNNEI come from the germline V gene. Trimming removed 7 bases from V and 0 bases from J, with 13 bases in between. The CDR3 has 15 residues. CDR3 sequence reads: CASTPTENSNQPQHF. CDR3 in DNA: TGTGCCAGCACCCCGACAGAGAATAGCAATCAGCCCCAGCATTTT.

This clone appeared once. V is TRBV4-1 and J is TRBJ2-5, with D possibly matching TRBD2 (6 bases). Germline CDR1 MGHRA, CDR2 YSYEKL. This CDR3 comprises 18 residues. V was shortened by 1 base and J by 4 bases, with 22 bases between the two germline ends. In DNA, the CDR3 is TGCGCCAGCAGCCAAGGGCCAAGAAGTGCGGGGTCCGGAGAGACCCAGTACTTC. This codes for CASSQGPRSAGSGETQYF.

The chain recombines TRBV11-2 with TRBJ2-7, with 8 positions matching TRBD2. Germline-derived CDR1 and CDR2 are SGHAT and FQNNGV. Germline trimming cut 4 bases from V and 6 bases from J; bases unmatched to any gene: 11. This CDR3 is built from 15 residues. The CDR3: CASSSEGLGAPEQYF. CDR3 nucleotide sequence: TGTGCCAGCAGCTCCGAGGGACTAGGGGCTCCCGAGCAGTACTTC.

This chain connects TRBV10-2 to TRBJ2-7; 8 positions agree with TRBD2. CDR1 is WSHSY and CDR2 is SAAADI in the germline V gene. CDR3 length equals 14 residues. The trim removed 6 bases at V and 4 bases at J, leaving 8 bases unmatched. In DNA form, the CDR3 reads TGCGCCAGCAGATCAGCGGGAGTCGGATACGAGCAGTACTTC. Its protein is CASRSAGVGYEQYF.

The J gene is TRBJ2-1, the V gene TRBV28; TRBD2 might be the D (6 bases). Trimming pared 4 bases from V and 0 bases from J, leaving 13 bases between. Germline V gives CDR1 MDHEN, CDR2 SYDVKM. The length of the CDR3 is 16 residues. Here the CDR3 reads CASSYSGRSSYNEQFF. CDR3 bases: TGTGCCAGCAGTTATAGCGGCCGAAGCTCCTACAATGAGCAGTTCTTC.

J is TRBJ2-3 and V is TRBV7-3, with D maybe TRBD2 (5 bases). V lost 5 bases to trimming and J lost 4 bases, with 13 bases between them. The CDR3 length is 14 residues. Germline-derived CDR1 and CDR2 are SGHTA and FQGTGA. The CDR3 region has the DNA TGTGCCAGCAGCCCCCGGGGTAGGCCAGATACGCAGTATTTT. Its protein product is CASSPRGRPDTQYF.

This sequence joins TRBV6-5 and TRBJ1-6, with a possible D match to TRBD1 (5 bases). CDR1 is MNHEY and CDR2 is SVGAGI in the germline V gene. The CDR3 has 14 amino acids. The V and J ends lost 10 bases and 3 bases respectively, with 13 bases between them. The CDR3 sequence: CATRKGHYNSPLHF. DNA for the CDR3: TGTGCCACCCGTAAAGGACACTATAATTCACCCCTCCACTTT.